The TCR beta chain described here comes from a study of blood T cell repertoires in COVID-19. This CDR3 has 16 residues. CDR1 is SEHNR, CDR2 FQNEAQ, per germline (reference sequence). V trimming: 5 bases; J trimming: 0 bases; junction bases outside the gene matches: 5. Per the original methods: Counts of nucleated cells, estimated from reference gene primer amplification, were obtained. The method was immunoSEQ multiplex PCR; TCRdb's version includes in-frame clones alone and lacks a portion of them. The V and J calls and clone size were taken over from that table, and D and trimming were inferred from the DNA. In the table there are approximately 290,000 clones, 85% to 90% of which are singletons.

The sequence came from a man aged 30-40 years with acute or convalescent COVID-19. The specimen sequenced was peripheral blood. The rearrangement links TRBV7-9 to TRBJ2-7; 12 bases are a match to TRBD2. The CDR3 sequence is CASSPRLAGASYEQYF. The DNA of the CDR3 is TGTGCCAGCAGCCCCCGACTAGCGGGGGCCTCCTACGAGCAGTACTTC.